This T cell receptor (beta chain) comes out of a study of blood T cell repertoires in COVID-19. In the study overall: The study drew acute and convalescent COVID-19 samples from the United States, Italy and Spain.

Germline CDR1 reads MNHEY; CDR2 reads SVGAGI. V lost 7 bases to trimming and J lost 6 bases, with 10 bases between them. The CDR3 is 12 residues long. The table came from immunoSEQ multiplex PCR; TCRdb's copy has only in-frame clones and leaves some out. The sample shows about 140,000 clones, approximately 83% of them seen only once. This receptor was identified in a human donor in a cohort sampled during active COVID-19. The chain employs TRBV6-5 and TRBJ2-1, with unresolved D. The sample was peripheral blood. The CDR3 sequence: CASNLHVNEQFF. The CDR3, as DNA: TGTGCCAGCAACTTGCACGTCAATGAGCAGTTCTTC.